This T cell receptor beta chain was obtained from a study of blood T cell repertoires in COVID-19. Study-wide context: Acute-phase and convalescent COVID-19 samples originated in the United States, Italy and Spain. PBMCs, B-cell-depleted T cells, or T cells were the source of the cDNA or gDNA that made up the material.

Seattle's enrolled individuals joined amid active infection and were then monitored longitudinally. This clone was seen more than once but under ten times. Authors' processing steps: By means of reference gene primer amplification, nucleated cell counts were estimated. Profiled with immunoSEQ multiplex PCR; TCRdb holds only in-frame clones, not every one. V and J calls and clone size are given by that table; D and trimming were obtained from the DNA. The sample consists of roughly 180,000 clones, around four fifths of them appearing once. V lost 5 bases, J lost 3 bases, and 5 bases lay in between. CDR3 length equals 12 residues.

This clonotype originated in a woman between 40 and 50 years old with COVID-19, enrolled during active disease. The sequencing input was peripheral blood. V is TRBV12-3 or TRBV12-4 and J is TRBJ1-5, with D uncertain. The CDR3 DNA reads as TGTGCCAGCAGTGACACCAATCAGCCCCAGCATTTT. This translates into CASSDTNQPQHF.